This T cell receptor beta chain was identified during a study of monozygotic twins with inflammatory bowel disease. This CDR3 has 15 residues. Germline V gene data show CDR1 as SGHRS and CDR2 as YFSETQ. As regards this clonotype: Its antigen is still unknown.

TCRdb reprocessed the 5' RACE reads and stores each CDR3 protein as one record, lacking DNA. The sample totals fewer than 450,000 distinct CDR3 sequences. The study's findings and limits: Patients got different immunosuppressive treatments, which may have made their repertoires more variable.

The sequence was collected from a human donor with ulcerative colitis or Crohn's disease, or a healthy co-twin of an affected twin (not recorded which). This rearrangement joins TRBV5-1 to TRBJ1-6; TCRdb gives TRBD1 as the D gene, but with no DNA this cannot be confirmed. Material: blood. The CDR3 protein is CASSLETGYNSPLHF.